The following is a T cell receptor beta chain sequence with its context. These data belong to a study of control samples from healthy donors and cancer patients. The CDR3 is 14 residues long. Germline values: CDR1 SGHTA, CDR2 FQGNSA. Trimming removed 5 bases from V and 0 bases from J, with 8 bases in between. TCRdb's copy holds only in-frame clones and misses some; the assay was immunoSEQ multiplex PCR. The sample holds 200,000 or so clones, 85% to 95% seen once. The sample consisted of blood. The chain employs TRBV7-2 and TRBJ1-3; D not resolved. The receptor's source is a man aged 45-65 years in good health. CDR3 protein: CASSLGLSGNTIYF. DNA for the CDR3: TGTGCCAGCAGCCTGGGCCTCTCTGGAAACACCATATATTTT.